One and the same sample provided the 16 T cell receptor beta chains below, sequenced in a study of shared clonotypes between healthy human individuals. Positive CCR7 selection of CD45RO-negative cells yielded the naive CD8 cells, and terminally differentiated effector memory CD45RA+ cells were excluded. The table came from immunoSEQ multiplex PCR; TCRdb's copy has only in-frame clones and leaves some out. The sample lists around 600,000 clones, roughly 98% seen once, with around 0.3% in the top ten. Source material: naive CD8+ T cells sorted from blood. These receptors all come from a man between 25 and 39 years old in good health.

J is TRBJ2-6 and V is TRBV19; D is possibly TRBD2 (6 bases). This CDR3 contains 16 residues. Germline lookup yields CDR1 LNHDA and CDR2 SQIVND (reference sequence). V was pared by 8 bases and J by 4 bases, with 18 bases between. The chain's CDR3 is CASSMRRDRGANVLTF. For the CDR3, the DNA is TGTGCCAGTTCCATGCGGCGGGACCGGGGGGCCAACGTCCTGACTTTC.

This chain uses TRBV19 with TRBJ2-7, with D possibly matching TRBD2 (5 bases). The CDR3 runs to 13 residues. Trimming left V 5 bases short and J 4 bases short, with 12 bases between. Germline V gene data show CDR1 as LNHDA and CDR2 as SQIVND (reference sequence). The CDR3 coding sequence is TGTGCCAGTAGTGATGACGGGGAGTACGAGCAGTACTTC. It encodes CASSDDGEYEQYF.

This clone showed up just once. The CDR3 bases are TGTGCCAGCCATCCCGAAAAACAGGGGGCAAGAGGACAGCCCCAGCATTTT. This sequence encodes CASHPEKQGARGQPQHF. The V call is TRBV7-9, the J call TRBJ1-5; 9 nucleotides match TRBD1. Germline V gives CDR1 SEHNR, CDR2 FQNEAQ (reference sequence). V was pared by 8 bases and J by 7 bases, with 18 bases of the junction left unmatched. This CDR3 spans 17 amino acids.

The chain carries TRBV9 and TRBJ2-3; D call uncertain. Germline assignment: CDR1 SGDLS and CDR2 YYNGEE. The CDR3 consists of 13 residues. With 0 bases removed from V and 1 base from J, the gap between germline ends came to 3 bases. The CDR3 DNA follows: TGTGCCAGCAGCGTAGCGGGCACAGATACGCAGTATTTT. This gives the protein CASSVAGTDTQYF.

The chain has TRBV27 and TRBJ1-1; 9 bases agree with TRBD1. V was clipped by 7 bases and J by 1 base; unmatched bases: 7. Germline V gene sequence: CDR1 MNHEY, CDR2 SMNVEV (reference sequence). The CDR3 length is 15 residues. The CDR3 loop is CASNARTGANTEAFF. The CDR3 coding sequence is TGTGCCAGCAACGCCCGGACAGGGGCGAACACTGAAGCTTTCTTT.

The chain employs TRBV27 and TRBJ2-1; no firm D call. The CDR3 runs to 14 residues. Per germline, CDR1 MNHEY and CDR2 SMNVEV (reference sequence). V lost 8 bases and J 4 bases, leaving 15 bases between the germline ends. The CDR3 nucleotides read TGTGCCAGCGTGGACCCCGGGCCGTACAATGAGCAGTTCTTC. Residues: CASVDPGPYNEQFF.

This clone was recorded only once. The chain links TRBV27 to TRBJ2-7; D gene unclear. In germline, CDR1 is MNHEY, CDR2 SMNVEV (reference sequence). The V end was cut by 3 bases, the J end by 3 bases, with 6 bases between. CDR3 length: 12 residues. The CDR3 spells CASSFPYYEQYF. The CDR3 DNA follows: TGTGCCAGCAGTTTCCCTTACTACGAGCAGTACTTC.

V gene TRBV9 combines with J gene TRBJ2-1, with TRBD2 matching 10 bases. This CDR3 comprises 19 residues. Germline trimming cut 0 bases from V and 13 bases from J; bases unmatched to any gene: 22. CDR1 and CDR2 (germline): SGDLS, YYNGEE. CDR3 residues: CASSVGQSGTSDIIMSQFF. CDR3 bases: TGTGCCAGCAGCGTAGGGCAGTCCGGGACTAGCGATATTATTATGAGCCAGTTCTTC.

This chain connects TRBV7-6 to TRBJ2-1; D possibly uses TRBD1 or TRBD2 (5 bases each). Germline V gene lookup returns CDR1 SGHVS and CDR2 FNYEAQ. This CDR3 contains 15 residues. Trimming took 2 bases from V and 2 from J, leaving 10 bases between them. CDR3 nucleotides: TGTGCCAGCAGCTTATCGGGGCCGGCCTACAATGAGCAGTTCTTC. It translates to CASSLSGPAYNEQFF.

This rearrangement joins TRBV6-1 to TRBJ1-1; TRBD1 is a possible D gene (6 bases). Germline V gives CDR1 MNHNS, CDR2 SASEGT. Trimming took off 6 bases at V and 1 base at J, with 6 bases between the two ends. The CDR3 covers 12 residues. The CDR3 DNA follows: TGTGCCAGCAGGACAGGGAACACTGAAGCTTTCTTT. Translated: CASRTGNTEAFF.

J is TRBJ2-4 and V is TRBV15; TRBD2 aligns across 16 bases. This CDR3 has 18 residues. Germline assignment: CDR1 LNHNV and CDR2 YYDKDF (reference sequence). V shed 8 bases and J 3 bases; nucleotides not matched to a gene: 10. Here the CDR3 reads CATGGLAGGQGGKNIQYF. CDR3 sequence (DNA): TGTGCCACCGGGGGACTAGCGGGAGGGCAGGGAGGCAAAAACATTCAGTACTTC.

This sequence joins TRBV27 and TRBJ2-1, with unresolved D. The CDR3 has 12 amino acids. V lost 8 bases to trimming and J lost 0 bases, with 5 bases between them. Germline V gene sequence: CDR1 MNHEY, CDR2 SMNVEV (reference sequence). This CDR3 reads CASGSSYNEQFF. The CDR3 region has the DNA TGTGCCAGCGGCTCCTCCTACAATGAGCAGTTCTTC.

V and J are TRBV14 and TRBJ2-1; 7 bases are shared with TRBD2. The CDR3 is made up of 16 amino acids. V shed 4 bases and J 0 bases; nucleotides not matched to a gene: 6. Germline loops: CDR1 SGHDN, CDR2 FVKESK. The CDR3 sequence: CASSLGGWSSYNEQFF. The CDR3 DNA follows: TGTGCCAGCAGCCTCGGGGGGTGGAGCTCCTACAATGAGCAGTTCTTC.

This clone was seen more than once but under ten times. V usage is TRBV7-8 and J usage is TRBJ1-1; D remains unclear. From germline, CDR1 is SGHVS and CDR2 FQNEAQ. The CDR3 extends over 14 amino acids. Trimming pared 5 bases from V and 1 base from J, leaving 11 bases between. The CDR3 nucleotides are TGTGCCAGCAGCCCAGGAATTAAGAACACTGAAGCTTTCTTT. Translation: CASSPGIKNTEAFF.

The rearrangement joins TRBV29-1 to TRBJ2-5, with D possibly TRBD1 on 5 matching bases. CDR1 is SQVTM and CDR2 is ANQGSEA in the germline V gene. This CDR3 spans 13 amino acids. Trimming left V 4 bases short and J 5 bases short, with 14 bases between. The CDR3 protein is CSVVVRVLETQYF. The CDR3 DNA sequence: TGCAGCGTTGTAGTCAGGGTCTTGGAGACCCAGTACTTC.

The rearrangement uses TRBV9 and TRBJ2-3; 10 nucleotides align to TRBD1. With V trimmed by 4 bases and J by 3 bases, 5 bases remained unmatched. Per germline, CDR1 SGDLS and CDR2 YYNGEE. This CDR3 is 15 amino acids long. The CDR3 reads CASSPWDRGTDTQYF. The CDR3, as DNA: TGTGCCAGCAGCCCCTGGGACAGGGGAACAGATACGCAGTATTTT.